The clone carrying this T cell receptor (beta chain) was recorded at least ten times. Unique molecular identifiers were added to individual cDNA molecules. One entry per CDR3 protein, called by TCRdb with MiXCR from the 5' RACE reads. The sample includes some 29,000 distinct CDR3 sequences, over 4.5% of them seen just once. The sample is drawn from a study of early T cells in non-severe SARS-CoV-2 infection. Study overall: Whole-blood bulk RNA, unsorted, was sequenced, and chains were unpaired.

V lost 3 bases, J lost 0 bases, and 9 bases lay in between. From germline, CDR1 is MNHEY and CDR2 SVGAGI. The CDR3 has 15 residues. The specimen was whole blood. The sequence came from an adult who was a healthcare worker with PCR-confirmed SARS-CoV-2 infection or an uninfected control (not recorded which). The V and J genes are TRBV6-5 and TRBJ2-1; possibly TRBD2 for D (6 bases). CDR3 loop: CASSYSGFSYNEQFF. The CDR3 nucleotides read TGTGCCAGCAGTTATAGCGGCTTCTCCTACAATGAGCAGTTCTTC.